The clone carrying this T cell receptor beta chain was counted a single time. These data belong to a study of blood T cell repertoires in COVID-19. Study details: The samples span acute and convalescent COVID-19 from the United States, Italy and Spain.

A Seattle source enrolled patients during active infection and followed them longitudinally. Germline-derived CDR1 and CDR2 are SGHAT and FQNNGV. The CDR3 has 14 residues. Losses at the gene ends were 5 bases for V and 4 bases for J; bases not matched to a gene: 6. Assay used: immunoSEQ multiplex PCR; TCRdb lists only in-frame clones, some missing. The sample includes about 25,000 clones, 85% to 90% of them seen just once. The chain combines TRBV11-2 with TRBJ2-3, with 7 bases matching TRBD1. Sequenced input: peripheral blood. The source of this sequence is a man aged 70 or older with COVID-19, enrolled during active disease. CDR3 bases: TGTGCCAGCAGCAATCGACAGGGATCAGATACGCAGTATTTT. It translates to CASSNRQGSDTQYF.